The rows below give T cell receptor beta chains drawn from one sample of a study of glioma-infiltrating T cells after dendritic cell vaccination. Sequencing was performed with immunoSEQ multiplex PCR; in TCRdb, only in-frame clones are kept and a portion is missing. Among tens of thousands of clones listed, roughly 77% were seen once. Sequences were derived from blood, sampled after dendritic cell vaccination. These receptors were obtained from a human donor with glioblastoma. CDR3s include the opening cysteine and the closing phenylalanine or tryptophan. The order of the fields is clone size, J gene, D gene, V gene, CDR3 DNA, CDR3 protein. A D gene is named only where the DNA matches it firmly. Where a row states a size, it is once, few, many or the class of an expanded clone; other rows omit it.

>-|TRBJ2-1|TRBD2|TRBV5-1
TGCGCCAGCAGCTTGTCTAGCGGGAGGTGGGATGAGCAGTTCTTC
CASSLSSGRWDEQFF
>-|TRBJ2-2|TRBD1|TRBV6-6
TGTGCCAGCAGTTACGGGGACAGGGAGGGCGAGGAGCTGTTTTTT
CASSYGDREGEELFF
>-|TRBJ1-4|TRBD1|TRBV4-2
TGTGCCAGCAGCCAAGATGAGGGACAGGGTAATGAAAAACTGTTTTTT
CASSQDEGQGNEKLFF
>-|TRBJ1-3|-|TRBV14
TGTGCCAGCAGCCCAGCCGGCAGCGCTGGAAACACCATATATTTT
CASSPAGSAGNTIYF
>medium-sized|TRBJ2-1|TRBD1|TRBV7-6
TGTGCCAGCAGCTTAGCGCTCCCCGGGACAGTCAAACTCGACAGGGCCCATGAGCAGTTCTTC
CASSLALPGTVKLDRAHEQFF
>-|TRBJ1-1|-|TRBV5-1
TGCGCCAGCAGCTCCGGACAGATGAACACTGAAGCTTTCTTT
CASSSGQMNTEAFF
>once|TRBJ1-2|-|TRBV6-5
TGTGCCAGCAGTTACTTCCCAGGGGATGGCTACACCTTC
CASSYFPGDGYTF
>-|TRBJ1-5|-|TRBV7-2
TGTGCCAGCAGCTCCAGGGTTGGTAGCAATCAGCCCCAGCATTTT
CASSSRVGSNQPQHF
>few|TRBJ1-4|-|TRBV5-4
TGTGCCAGCAGCCGGAGACAGGCTGCAACTAATGAAAAACTGTTTTTT
CASSRRQAATNEKLFF
>-|TRBJ1-4|-|TRBV30
TGTGCCTGGAGCAGCGGGGTCTTTATTGCAACTAATGAAAAACTGTTTTTT
CAWSSGVFIATNEKLFF
>-|TRBJ2-3|TRBD1|TRBV5-1
TGCGCCAGCAGCGGGACAGGGGAAGATACGCAGTATTTT
CASSGTGEDTQYF
>-|TRBJ2-3|-|TRBV7-9
TGTGCCAGCAGCCGCGGGGAAGATACGCAGTATTTT
CASSRGEDTQYF
>-|TRBJ1-2|TRBD1|TRBV19
TGTGCCAGCCGGGATGGACAGGGGGTCTTTGGCTACACCTTC
CASRDGQGVFGYTF
>-|TRBJ1-4|TRBD1|TRBV18
TGTGCCAGCTCACCACGGGGACAGGGGGAAAAACTGTTTTTT
CASSPRGQGEKLFF
>-|TRBJ2-5|-|TRBV19
TGTGCCAGTAGTATAGTACGGCAAGAGACCCAGTACTTC
CASSIVRQETQYF
>once|TRBJ1-2|-|TRBV10-3
TGTGCCATCAGGGGACAAGGGGACTATGGCTACACCTTC
CAIRGQGDYGYTF
>-|TRBJ2-6|-|TRBV4-1
TGCGCCAGCAGCCAAGGGCTTACAGAAAGTGGGGCCAACGTCCTGACTTTC
CASSQGLTESGANVLTF
>-|TRBJ2-6|-|TRBV7-6
TGTGCCAGCAGCTCCAATCCAGGGTCCTCTGGGGCCAACGTCCTGACTTTC
CASSSNPGSSGANVLTF
>-|TRBJ2-5|-|TRBV12-5
TGTGCTAGTGGTTTGACCCGGGGGGAGACCCAGTACTTC
CASGLTRGETQYF
>-|TRBJ2-7|TRBD1|TRBV29-1
TGCAGCTGTTGGGGGGGGACAGGGCCCTACGAGCAGTACTTC
CSCWGGTGPYEQYF
>-|TRBJ1-2|TRBD1|TRBV4-1
TGCGCCAGCAGCCAAGAGGGGACAGGGTTCAATGGCTACACCTTC
CASSQEGTGFNGYTF
>few|TRBJ1-2|-|TRBV5-1
TGCGCCAGCAGCTTCGGGGGGCGCCCGGATGGCTACACCTTC
CASSFGGRPDGYTF
>-|TRBJ2-2|-|TRBV2
TGTGCCAGCAGTGAGACAGCCGTGAACACCGGGGAGCTGTTTTTT
CASSETAVNTGELFF
>-|TRBJ2-5|-|TRBV9
TGTGCCAGCAGCGTTCAAATGATAGGGGAAGAGACCCAGTACTTC
CASSVQMIGEETQYF
>-|TRBJ2-2|-|TRBV7-3
TGTGCCAGCAGCTTAACAGGGGCCGGGGAGCTGTTTTTT
CASSLTGAGELFF
>-|TRBJ1-4|-|TRBV9
TGTGCCAGCAGCGTAGAACAGGGTCGGGAAAAACTGTTTTTT
CASSVEQGREKLFF
>-|TRBJ1-2|TRBD1|TRBV6-6
TGTGCCAGCAGTGAGGACAGGGGTAACTATGGCTACACCTTC
CASSEDRGNYGYTF
>-|TRBJ2-3|TRBD2|TRBV7-9
TGTGCCAGCAGTCTTTCTTCCCTAGCGGGGGGTTTCGTGCAGTATTTT
CASSLSSLAGGFVQYF
>few|TRBJ2-2|TRBD2|TRBV14
TGTGCCAGCAGTCGAGGAGGCGGGAGTACATCGGGGGAGCTGTTTTTT
CASSRGGGSTSGELFF
>-|TRBJ1-5|TRBD1|TRBV6-1
TGTGCCAGCAGTGAATCAGGGGGCGGTCAGCCCCAGCATTTT
CASSESGGGQPQHF
>once|TRBJ2-7|TRBD1|TRBV27
TGTGCCAGCACCAAGCTCGGCGCACAGGGGGTTCAGGACGAGCAGTACTTC
CASTKLGAQGVQDEQYF
>-|TRBJ1-6|-|TRBV25-1
TGTGCCACCCGCATGGGGAGTTTTAATTCACCCCTCCACTTT
CATRMGSFNSPLHF
>-|TRBJ2-2|TRBD1|TRBV7-2
TGTGCCAGCACCGGACAGGTGATCACCGGGGAGCTGTTTTTT
CASTGQVITGELFF
>-|TRBJ2-3|TRBD2|TRBV29-1
TGCAGCGTGGCCCTAGCGGGGGTTTCAGATACGCAGTATTTT
CSVALAGVSDTQYF
>-|TRBJ1-2|-|TRBV7-2
TGTGCCAGCAGCTCAGCCCCTGGAGCTAACTATGGCTACACCTTC
CASSSAPGANYGYTF
>-|TRBJ2-3|-|TRBV9
TGTGCCAGCAGCGTAGCTACGGTGGGGACAAACACAGATACGCAGTATTTT
CASSVATVGTNTDTQYF
>-|TRBJ2-1|-|TRBV7-3
TGTGCCAGCAGCTCAGACCAAATACGGACAGTCTACAATGAGCAGTTCTTC
CASSSDQIRTVYNEQFF
>-|TRBJ2-1|TRBD2|TRBV9
TGTGCCACCCCGGGGGCTAGCGGGGGGGAGGATGAGCAGTTCTTC
CATPGASGGEDEQFF
>-|TRBJ1-4|TRBD1|TRBV5-1
TGCGCCAGCAGCTTGGCCGGGGACAGGGCCATTGAAAAACTGTTTTTT
CASSLAGDRAIEKLFF
>few|TRBJ1-1|-|TRBV30
TGTGCCTGGAGTGGGGCAGGGTACACTGAAGCTTTCTTT
CAWSGAGYTEAFF
>-|TRBJ2-3|TRBD1|TRBV13
TGTGCCAGCAGCTTCCGGACAGGGAGCACAGATACGCAGTATTTT
CASSFRTGSTDTQYF